This T cell receptor beta chain is drawn from a study of post-analysis software for immune sequencing data. Study-wide points: About five TRBV segments (TRBV5-6, TRBV5-1 and TRBV20-1 among them) occurred more frequently in patients than in controls.

Concerning this clonotype: Its antigen is still unknown.

Trimming removed 5 bases from V and 5 bases from J, with 16 bases in between. The CDR3 totals 15 residues. Germline V gene sequence: CDR1 SGHVS, CDR2 FQNEAQ. The authors incorporated unique molecular identifiers into the TCR beta cDNA libraries. Each CDR3 protein is one row after TCRdb ran MiXCR on the PCR reads. Among hundreds of thousands of distinct CDR3 sequences, 30% were seen once, and the ten largest hold around 0.6%. This rearrangement joins TRBV7-8 to TRBJ2-1; no reliable D call. The sequence was collected from a girl between 5 and 17 years old with multiple sclerosis. Input material: blood. The CDR3 nucleotides are TGTGCCAGCAGCGCACCGACTCTAGGGAACAATGAGCAGTTCTTC. Translated, it gives CASSAPTLGNNEQFF.